This is a list of T cell receptor beta chains from one sample in a study of T-cell memory formation after mild COVID-19. One entry per CDR3 protein, called by TCRdb with MiXCR from the 5' RACE reads. The top ten hold less than 25% of the sample, which has about 340,000 distinct CDR3 sequences, approximately 14% seen once. The sample comprised PBMCs or a T cell subset sorted from them (not recorded which). The receptors were gathered from a man aged 18 to 30 who had mild COVID-19 (a few samples of this study predate the infection). Cell type and time point are not known. Each CDR3 is given with its conserved first and last residue. The D gene is left open where the match is weak. Expanded clones are given a class, and other clones once, few, many or no size at all.

v_gene	j_gene	d_gene	abundance	CDR3nt	CDR3aa
TRBV5-1	TRBJ2-3	.	few	TGCGCCAGCAGCCCGGGAGAACTCGCAGGGGCGGGTAGTACGTATTTT	CASSPGELAGAGSTYF
TRBV9	TRBJ1-5	.	.	TGTGCCAGCAGCCCTGACGAGGGTGGCTTCAATCAGCCCCAGCATTTT	CASSPDEGGFNQPQHF
TRBV9	TRBJ1-3	TRBD1	few	TGTGCCAGCAGCCCAGACCCGACAGGGAGCGGAAACACCATATATTTT	CASSPDPTGSGNTIYF
TRBV7-2	TRBJ1-1	.	.	TGTGCCAGCAGCTTAGGGCGTATGTGGGCTAGGGCCCCTGGGGCTTTCTTT	CASSLGRMWARAPGAFF
TRBV28	TRBJ1-2	.	few	TGTGCCAGCAGTTTACTTAACAGAGTATCTAACTATGGCTACACCTTC	CASSLLNRVSNYGYTF
TRBV7-9	TRBJ1-5	.	.	TGTGCCAGCAGCTTAGATGCGGCCCACAATCAGCCCCAGCATTTT	CASSLDAAHNQPQHF
TRBV29-1	TRBJ1-1	TRBD1	few	TGCAGCGTTGCGCGCGACAGGGGCACTGAAGCTTTCTTT	CSVARDRGTEAFF
TRBV6-1	TRBJ1-5	.	.	TGTGCCAGCACTAGACAGGCGAATAGCAATCAGCCCCAGCATTTT	CASTRQANSNQPQHF
TRBV20-1	TRBJ1-6	.	few	TGCAGTGCTAGAGTCGCAGGGCCTAATTCACCCCTCCACTTT	CSARVAGPNSPLHF
TRBV4-2	TRBJ2-2	.	.	TGTGCCAGCAGCCAAGGAATAGGCAGGGGAAACGGGGAGCTGTTTTTT	CASSQGIGRGNGELFF
TRBV27	TRBJ1-2	TRBD1	.	TGTGCCAGCAGTATCGGACAGGGGCCCACTGGCTATGGCTACACCTTC	CASSIGQGPTGYGYTF
TRBV19	TRBJ2-5	TRBD2	.	TGTGCCAGTAGTATCCTCGGGAGGGAGACCCAGTACTTC	CASSILGRETQYF
TRBV6-6	TRBJ1-1	.	few	TGTGCCAGCAGTTCCGCCGGGTCGGGGGTAGGCTCTGAAGCTTTCTTT	CASSSAGSGVGSEAFF
TRBV4-2	TRBJ2-3	TRBD1	few	TGTGCCAGCAGCCAAGACGACAGGGGGCAAGGGGATACGCAGTATTTT	CASSQDDRGQGDTQYF
TRBV25-1	TRBJ2-3	.	.	TGTGCCAGCAGTGACGGGGGTATAGGCACAGATACGCAGTATTTT	CASSDGGIGTDTQYF
TRBV14	TRBJ1-1	.	.	TGTGCCAGCAGCACTGGGTCGTCTACTGAAGCTTTCTTT	CASSTGSSTEAFF
TRBV7-8	TRBJ2-2	.	.	TGTGCCAGCAGCACGACAGGCGAAGCGAACACCGGGGTGCTGTTTTTT	CASSTTGEANTGVLFF
TRBV4-1	TRBJ2-1	.	.	TGCGCCAGCAGCCAAGGGGTCGGGGGCCGCAAGATGAATGAGCAGTTCTTC	CASSQGVGGRKMNEQFF
TRBV10-2	TRBJ2-2	.	.	TGCGCCAGCAGGATGGAGGACTTCACCGGGGAGCTGTTTTTT	CASRMEDFTGELFF
TRBV24-1	TRBJ2-1	.	.	TGTGCCACCAGTGATTCTGACGCGAGCTCCTACAATGAGCAGTTCTTC	CATSDSDASSYNEQFF
TRBV6-6	TRBJ2-2	TRBD1	few	TGTGCCAGCAGTCTCGACAGGGGGAGCGGGGAGCTGTTTTTT	CASSLDRGSGELFF
TRBV6-2/TRBV6-3	TRBJ2-5	.	.	TGTGCCAGCGACAGGAGAGGACAGCAAGAGACCCAGTACTTC	CASDRRGQQETQYF
TRBV6-1	TRBJ1-1	.	.	TGTGCCAGCAGTACAGGTTACACTGAAGCTTTCTTT	CASSTGYTEAFF
TRBV7-2	TRBJ2-7	TRBD2	.	TGTGCCAGCAGACCTACTAGCGGGGGATACTACGAGCAGTACTTC	CASRPTSGGYYEQYF
TRBV9	TRBJ1-3	.	few	TGTGCCAGCAGCGTAGGTGGGACCTCTGGAAACACCATATATTTT	CASSVGGTSGNTIYF
TRBV5-1	TRBJ1-1	TRBD1	.	TGCGCCAGCAGCTTGAGACAGGGGATGACTGAAGCTTTCTTT	CASSLRQGMTEAFF
TRBV7-9	TRBJ2-5	.	few	TGTGCCAGCAGCGATCCGGGTCTTCAAGAGACCCAGTACTTC	CASSDPGLQETQYF
TRBV28	TRBJ1-4	.	few	TGTGCCAGCAGTTCCCCTGTTGCAACTAATGAAAAACTGTTTTTT	CASSSPVATNEKLFF
TRBV7-9	TRBJ2-3	.	few	TGTGCCAGCAGCTTATGGGAGCTCACAGATACGCAGTATTTT	CASSLWELTDTQYF
TRBV20-1	TRBJ2-3	.	few	TGCAGTGCCAATATTTTAGGTAGGGGAGATACGCAGTATTTT	CSANILGRGDTQYF
TRBV20-1	TRBJ2-5	.	.	TGCAGTGCAAAATGGCCGGTCCGGTTGGAGACCCAGTACTTC	CSAKWPVRLETQYF
TRBV5-6	TRBJ2-5	.	few	TGTGCCAGCAGTCTCGGCCCCGATGAGACCCAGTACTTC	CASSLGPDETQYF
TRBV6-1	TRBJ2-7	.	many	TGTGCCAGCAGTCCGAGGGAGTATACCTCCTACGAGCAGTACTTC	CASSPREYTSYEQYF
TRBV5-6	TRBJ1-2	.	few	TGTGCCAGCAGCTTGGTTCAGGGAGCACGGGATGGCTACACCTTC	CASSLVQGARDGYTF
TRBV5-1	TRBJ1-1	.	.	TGCGCCAGCAGCTTGGCTGCAGGGTATGGCACTGAAGCTTTCTTT	CASSLAAGYGTEAFF
TRBV12-3/TRBV12-4	TRBJ2-2	.	few	TGTGCCAGCGTTGGGGGGACCGGGGAGCTGTTTTTT	CASVGGTGELFF
TRBV6-5	TRBJ1-4	.	few	TGTGCCAGCAGTTATTCCCCGTCACCGGGTGAAAAACTGTTTTTT	CASSYSPSPGEKLFF
TRBV29-1	TRBJ2-3	TRBD2	.	TGCAGCGTTATCGTCGGGGCGGGGGGAAACACAGATACGCAGTATTTT	CSVIVGAGGNTDTQYF
TRBV18	TRBJ2-3	.	many	TGTGCCAGCAGCCCCGGCACAGATACGCAGTATTTT	CASSPGTDTQYF
TRBV5-5	TRBJ1-6	TRBD1	.	TGTGCCAGCAGCCTAGAGCCGGGACAGGGGAATTCACCCCTCCACTTT	CASSLEPGQGNSPLHF
TRBV7-9	TRBJ2-7	.	.	TGTGCCAGCCGGCGGGGTTCAGGGTCCTACGAGCAGTACTTC	CASRRGSGSYEQYF
TRBV18	TRBJ1-1	.	.	TGTGCCAGCTCACCTTCGGGGGGGATGTTGAACACTGAAGCTTTCTTT	CASSPSGGMLNTEAFF
TRBV7-9	TRBJ2-1	TRBD1	.	TGTGCCAGCAGCGTGTCGACAGGGTTATCCTACAATGAGCAGTTCTTC	CASSVSTGLSYNEQFF
TRBV6-4	TRBJ2-5	TRBD2	few	TGTGCCAGCAGTGACTCGAAAATCGGACTAGCGGGACAAGAGACCCAGTACTTC	CASSDSKIGLAGQETQYF
TRBV1	TRBJ2-1	.	few	TGCACCAGCAACTGGCCACTCTCTAATGAGCAGTTCTTC	CTSNWPLSNEQFF
TRBV20-1	TRBJ1-5	.	many	TGCAGTGCAACTACAGGGATCGGTCAGCCCCAGCATTTT	CSATTGIGQPQHF